The 4 T cell receptor beta chains below all came from one sample that was sequenced in a study of T cells in localized non-small cell lung cancer. Libraries were prepared by immunoSEQ multiplex PCR; TCRdb keeps only in-frame clonotypes and omits some of them. This table holds under 40,000 clones, about 92% found once. The sample was peripheral blood, taken before any cancer treatment. These receptors were collected from a female donor older than 55 with stage I lung adenocarcinoma.

The rearrangement joins TRBV23-1 to TRBJ2-6; D tentatively fits TRBD1 or TRBD2 (5 bases each). TRBV23-1 is an ORF; its function is uncertain. The CDR3 is 17 residues long. The V end lost 3 bases, the J end lost 0 bases, and 12 bases lay between the germline ends. CDR3 amino acids: CASSHRDGSSGANVLTF. The CDR3, as DNA: TGCGCCAGCAGTCATCGGGACGGCAGCTCTGGGGCCAACGTCCTGACTTTC.

In its sample, this clone was seen a few times. The chain couples TRBV14 to TRBJ2-7; a possible D gene is TRBD1 (5 bases). Germline V lookup: CDR1 SGHDN, CDR2 FVKESK. V lost 1 base to trimming and J lost 3 bases, with 13 bases between them. The CDR3 is made up of 15 amino acids. CDR3 region: CASSQALGQGYEQYF. CDR3 coding DNA: TGTGCCAGCAGCCAAGCGCTTGGCCAGGGCTACGAGCAGTACTTC.

The table lists this clone with a count of one. The rearrangement links TRBV14 to TRBJ1-2; the D is unclear. V lost 4 bases to trimming and J lost 1 base, with 4 bases between them. CDR3 size: 12 residues. From germline, CDR1 is SGHDN and CDR2 FVKESK. CDR3 in DNA: TGTGCCAGCAGCCCCTTTAACTATGGCTACACCTTC. Translated, it gives CASSPFNYGYTF.

This chain uses TRBV11-2 with TRBJ2-5; 9 bases line up with TRBD2. This CDR3 has 15 amino acids. V lost 3 bases and J lost 4; bases outside the gene matches: 6. CDR1 and CDR2 from the germline V gene are SGHAT and FQNNGV. CDR3 DNA: TGTGCCAGCAGCTTGATGCGGGGGGGCCGAGAGACCCAGTACTTC. It yields the protein CASSLMRGGRETQYF.